One and the same sample provided the 2 T cell receptor beta chains below, sequenced in a study of T cells in Graves' hyperthyroidism and ophthalmopathy. The TCR beta CDR3 regions underwent amplification using RNA transcripts as the source. In the first-round RT-PCR of the TCR CDR3, the HTBI primer set was used. Each CDR3 protein is one row after TCRdb ran MiXCR on the multiplex PCR reads. The table includes 660,000 or so distinct CDR3 sequences, more than 20% detected once. Sequencing input: blood. All receptors derive from a man aged 25-45 years with Graves' ophthalmopathy.

This clonotype was seen a few times. The germline gene is not matched at one end of the junction; a read error may be the cause. The chain links TRBV5-4 to TRBJ2-7; D not certain. The germline V gene has CDR1 SGHNT and CDR2 YYREEE (reference sequence). The CDR3 runs 14 residues. CDR3 sequence (DNA): TGTGCCAGCAGCTCGATGGACGGAACCTACGAGCAGTACTTT. It encodes CASSSMDGTYEQYF.

This clonotype was observed many times. The V gene is TRBV30, the J gene TRBJ1-1; tentative D call: TRBD1 (6 bases). V shed 4 bases and J shed 3 bases, with 15 bases lying between them. The CDR3 extends over 14 amino acids. CDR1 and CDR2 from the germline V gene are GTSNPN and SVGIG (reference sequence). The CDR3 DNA follows: TGTGCCTGGATACACAGGGCGAGGGACACTGAAGCTTTCTTT. Translation gives CAWIHRARDTEAFF.